The text below deals with one T cell receptor beta chain. The sample comes from a study of human T cells and chemical hapten exposure. Each CDR3 protein gets one entry after TCRdb re-called the RACE reads with MiXCR. The data contain fewer than 150,000 distinct CDR3 sequences, roughly 15% of them singletons. In germline, CDR1 is SGHTA, CDR2 FQGTGA. V was pared by 4 bases and J by 0 bases, with 9 bases between. This CDR3 is built from 14 residues. Regarding time point: patch test 1, 2 weeks after DPC sensitization. Treatment given: therapeutic diphenylcyclopropenone sensitization with weekly scalp DPC. The TCR sequence derives from a young man with alopecia areata. Some clones in this sample may be carry-over from other donors' samples. The chain recombines TRBV7-3 with TRBJ1-1; D remains ambiguous. Sequencing was performed on whole blood, taken in connection with sensitization to the hapten diphenylcyclopropenone (DPC). CDR3 sequence (DNA): TGTGCCAGCAGCTCTTCGGCCATGAACACTGAAGCTTTCTTT. Its protein is CASSSSAMNTEAFF. The full variable domain, with the rest looked up from reference TRBV7-3 and TRBJ1-1, is GAGVSQTPSNKVTEKGKYVELRCDPISGHTALYWYRQSLGQGPEFLIYFQGTGAADDSGLPNDRFFAVRPEGSVSTLKIQRTERGDSAVYLCASSSSAMNTEAFFGQGTRLTVV.